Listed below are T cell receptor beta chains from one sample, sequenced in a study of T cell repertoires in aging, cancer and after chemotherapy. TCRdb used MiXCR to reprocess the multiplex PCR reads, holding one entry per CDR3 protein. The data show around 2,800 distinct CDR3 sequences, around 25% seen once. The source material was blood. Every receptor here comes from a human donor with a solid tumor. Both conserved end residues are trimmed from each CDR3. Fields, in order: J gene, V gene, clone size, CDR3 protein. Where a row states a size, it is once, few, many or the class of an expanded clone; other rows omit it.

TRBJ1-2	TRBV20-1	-	SAIYYGYT
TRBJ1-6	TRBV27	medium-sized	ASSSPPRDRDSPLH
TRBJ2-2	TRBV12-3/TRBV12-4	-	ASSPPKNTGELF
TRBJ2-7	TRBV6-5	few	ASRTGGDLLEQY
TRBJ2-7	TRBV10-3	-	AISAGRGYDEQY
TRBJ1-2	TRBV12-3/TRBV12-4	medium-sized	ASSLSYGYT
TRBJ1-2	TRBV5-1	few	ASAPGQGRYGYT
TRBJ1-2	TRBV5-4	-	ASSPDSPYGYT
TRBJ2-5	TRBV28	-	ASSFRGRGLQETQY
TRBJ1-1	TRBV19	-	ASSIIPGRAF
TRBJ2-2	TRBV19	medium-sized	ASSSSSRGTGELF
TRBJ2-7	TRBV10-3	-	AISDPASRGYEQY
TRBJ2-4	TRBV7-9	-	ASSLFRDRDWDIQY
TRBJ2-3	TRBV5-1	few	ASRTVAGAGDTQY
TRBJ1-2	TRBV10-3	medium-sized	AIETEHYGYT
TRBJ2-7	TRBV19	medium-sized	ASTPLGGDEQY
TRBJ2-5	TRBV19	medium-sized	ASSRQGANSETQY
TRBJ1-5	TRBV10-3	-	AISEWGQAGNQPQH
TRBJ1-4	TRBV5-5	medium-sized	ASSLEALTYEKLF
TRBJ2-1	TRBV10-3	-	AIRYSDIYNEQF